This TCR beta chain was profiled in a study of OX40 agonist ivuxolimab in advanced cancers. In the study overall: Ivuxolimab was an agonistic, fully human IgG2 monoclonal antibody directed against OX40 (CD134), a costimulatory receptor. Intravenous ivuxolimab was administered to patients every 2 weeks at six dose levels: 0.01, 0.1, 0.3, 1.5, 3 and 10 mg/kg. Of the roughly 54 patients in dose escalation, about 20 had hepatocellular carcinoma, some 15 had melanoma, 9 had renal cell carcinoma and 9 had head and neck cancer. A male proportion of around 83% and a mean age of 60 years, ranging from roughly 20 to 80, were recorded for the dose-escalation cohort. Prior anti-PD-1, anti-PD-L1 or anti-CTLA-4 therapy was permitted, and less than 45% of dose-escalation patients had received checkpoint inhibitors. Partial responses were achieved by three dose-escalation patients, of whom one had hepatocellular carcinoma and two had cutaneous melanoma. The point of sequencing TCRbeta in the periphery was to test whether ivuxolimab changed TCR sequence diversity and drove clonal T-cell expansion. The paper describes the monotherapy dose-escalation part (N = 52 patients) of the phase I trial of ivuxolimab.

Worth noting for this clone: Its binding antigen is unknown. Base qualities are not at hand, and no much larger clone is one base apart.

The germline V gene provides CDR1 SGHRS and CDR2 YFSETQ. The CDR3 covers 14 residues, taking in both the cysteine and the phenylalanine. Solely the CDR3 DNA is kept, with 42 bases framed from the first base. At the junction V is shortened by 3 bases and J by 5 bases, with 14 bases in between. Broader findings and caveats from the paper: Low levels of normalized T-cell clonal expansion were also seen in some nonresponding patients. On average, CD8+ T cells showed more expanded clones than CD4+ T cells after ivuxolimab. In partial responders in the 0.1-3.0 mg/kg groups, normalized peripheral clonal expansion was found to be among the lowest, especially among CD8+ T cells. Which antigens the clonally expanded peripheral T cells were specific for was not determined. At doses from 0.1 to 3.0 mg/kg, clonal expansion was seen in both CD4+ and CD8+ blood T cells between baseline and week 6.

Patients with autoimmune disease history or receiving systemic immunosuppression were excluded from the trial. In every dose cohort, peripheral blood was drawn for TCR sequencing at baseline, cycle 4 day 1, and cycle 7 day 1. Samples were obtained from an open-label, multicenter, first-in-human phase I dose-escalation trial of ivuxolimab. The trial enrolled adults with locally advanced or metastatic head and neck squamous cell, hepatocellular, melanoma or renal cell carcinoma. Before TCR sequencing, CD4+ and CD8+ T cells were separately sorted from peripheral blood. To sequence the TCRbeta CDR3 region, genomic DNA was isolated from the sorted cells. The immunoSEQ Assay was used for sequencing of TCRbeta CDR3 regions. Drawn from immuneACCESS, this table holds only the in-frame rearrangements with V and J called that TCRdb kept. Clones are partly lost; checked studies trace under half to an unresolved V gene and leave the rest unexplained. Within this sample are tens of thousands of clones, with less than 95% of them counted one time only. The top ten constitute about 0.46% of the sample.

Sequencing used CD4+ or CD8+ T cells sorted from blood, obtained in a trial of the OX40 agonist ivuxolimab. This sequence uses TRBV5-1 and TRBJ2-5; a tentative D call is TRBD1 (6 bases match). The sequence came from an adult with an advanced solid tumor such as melanoma, head and neck, liver or kidney cancer. The CDR3 protein sequence reads: CASSSQGGQETQYF. The DNA reads TGCGCCAGCAGCTCCCAGGGTGGACAGGAGACCCAGTACTTC.